These 32 T cell receptor beta chains were all obtained from the same sample, sequenced in a study of T-cell memory formation after mild COVID-19. TCRdb independently ran MiXCR on the 5' RACE reads; one entry per CDR3 protein. The sample has hundreds of thousands of distinct CDR3 sequences, around 19% seen once. Sequenced sample: PBMCs or a T cell subset sorted from them (not recorded which). The receptors originated from a man aged 18 to 29 who had mild COVID-19 (a few samples of this study predate the infection). Cell type and time point are not known.

The V call is TRBV6-1, the J call TRBJ1-2, with a tentative D call TRBD1 (5 bases). This CDR3 spans 15 amino acids. The V gene's germline CDR1 is MNHNS and CDR2 SASEGT. Deletions cut 4 bases from V and 4 bases from J, with 16 bases between. The CDR3, as DNA: TGTGCCAGCAGTGCAGACAGCGCCTTAGGCTATGGCTACACCTTC. It yields the protein CASSADSALGYGYTF.

DNA of the CDR3: TGCGCCAGCAGCTTTTCTGCGGGGGCCTACAATGAGCAGTTCTTC. Protein product: CASSFSAGAYNEQFF. The rearrangement uses TRBV5-1 and TRBJ2-1, with 7 bases that match TRBD2. The CDR3 totals 15 residues. Per germline, CDR1 SGHRS and CDR2 YFSETQ. Trimming cost V 2 bases and J 2 bases; bases outside gene matches: 4.

Only a few counts were recorded for this clonotype. The CDR3 here is CASSVGTGGTDTQYF. Here the CDR3 DNA reads TGTGCCAGCAGCGTGGGGACAGGGGGCACAGATACGCAGTATTTT. The chain recombines TRBV27 with TRBJ2-3; 10 bases agree with TRBD1. This CDR3 is 15 amino acids long. Germline CDR1 and CDR2: MNHEY and SMNVEV (reference sequence). V shed 6 bases, J shed 1 base, and the junction held 4 bases outside the gene matches.

The chain combines TRBV19 with TRBJ1-2; D is uncertain. The germline gives CDR1 LNHDA, CDR2 SQIVND (reference sequence). Trimming took 4 bases from V and 8 from J, leaving 17 bases between them. This CDR3 has 14 residues. In DNA form, the CDR3 reads TGTGCCAGTAGTACGACCAGGACTGTTGGCGGCTACACCTTC. This translates into CASSTTRTVGGYTF.

The chain joins TRBV4-1 to TRBJ1-1, with D maybe TRBD1 (5 bases). CDR3 size: 15 residues. In germline, CDR1 is MGHRA, CDR2 YSYEKL. Trimming removed 2 bases from V and 3 bases from J, with 13 bases in between. As DNA, the CDR3 is TGCGCCAGCAGCCAAACCTCGGTGGGGGACACTGAAGCTTTCTTT. Encoded protein: CASSQTSVGDTEAFF.

This clonotype was seen a few times. The rearrangement uses TRBV5-5 and TRBJ1-1, with D uncertain. V was shortened by 3 bases and J by 1 base, with 7 bases between the two germline ends. The CDR3 contains 13 residues. CDR1 and CDR2 (germline): SGHKS, YYEKEE (reference sequence). The CDR3 nucleotides read TGTGCCAGCAGCTGGCGGCCGAACACTGAAGCTTTCTTT. Protein product: CASSWRPNTEAFF.

This sequence joins TRBV7-2 and TRBJ1-4, with 7 bases aligning to TRBD1. CDR3 length: 13 residues. The ends lost 5 bases at V and 5 bases at J; junction bases unmatched: 2. Germline-derived CDR1 and CDR2 are SGHTA and FQGNSA. Written as DNA, the CDR3 is TGTGCCAGCAGCCAGGGGGTGAATGAAAAACTGTTTTTT. Amino acid sequence: CASSQGVNEKLFF.

This clonotype appeared a few times. The chain is built from TRBV4-3 and TRBJ2-5, with 13 bases lining up with TRBD2. This CDR3 contains 15 residues. Looked up from germline, CDR1 is LGHNA and CDR2 is YSLEER. Unmatched junction bases numbered 6, after V lost 6 bases and J lost 5 bases. The CDR3 sequence: CASRPGTSGAETQYF. The DNA of the CDR3 is TGCGCCAGCAGACCCGGGACTAGCGGGGCCGAGACCCAGTACTTC.

The rearrangement joins TRBV10-3 to TRBJ2-1, with 13 nucleotides matching TRBD2. Trimming took 5 bases from V and 10 from J; bases not matched to a gene: 17. This CDR3 has 18 amino acids. CDR1 is ENHRY, CDR2 SYGVKD, per germline. The CDR3 reads CAISLVGTSGAQTGEQFF. The CDR3 DNA follows: TGTGCCATCAGTCTAGTGGGGACTAGCGGGGCCCAGACGGGGGAGCAGTTCTTC.

The table lists this clonotype with a few counts. The rearrangement uses TRBV20-1 and TRBJ2-1, with D unclear. The germline V and J ends were trimmed by 1 base and 8 bases, with 3 bases remaining between them. Germline V CDR1 and CDR2: DFQATT, SNEGSKA (reference sequence). The CDR3 has 10 residues. CDR3 protein: CSARGHEQFF. CDR3 DNA: TGCAGTGCTAGAGGCCATGAGCAGTTCTTC.

This sequence joins TRBV5-1 and TRBJ2-3; maybe TRBD2 (5 bases). V lost 6 bases and J lost 6, with 23 bases in between. CDR3 size: 16 residues. Germline CDR1 and CDR2: SGHRS and YFSETQ. CDR3 loop: CASNLRTGSHSDTQYF. As DNA, the CDR3 is TGCGCCAGCAACCTCCGGACGGGGAGTCATTCCGATACGCAGTATTTT.

In this sample, this clonotype turned up many times. The chain combines TRBV12-3 or TRBV12-4 with TRBJ2-1, with 7 bases aligning to TRBD2. The CDR3 covers 16 residues. V shed 3 bases and J 9 bases; nucleotides not matched to a gene: 14. DNA for the CDR3: TGTGCCAGCAGTTTCCGGGCTGGGGGGGAATATGGTGAGCAGTTCTTC. This gives the protein CASSFRAGGEYGEQFF.

This chain joins TRBV7-2 and TRBJ2-1; D unclear. V lost 5 bases to trimming and J lost 7 bases, with 9 bases between them. Per the germline V gene, CDR1 is SGHTA and CDR2 is FQGNSA. This CDR3 is built from 12 residues. CDR3 DNA: TGTGCCAGCAGCCAGCCGCCGAATGAGCAGTTCTTC. Translation: CASSQPPNEQFF.

The chain has TRBV7-9 and TRBJ1-5, with D possibly TRBD1 on 5 matching bases. This CDR3 has 14 residues. The germline V gene has CDR1 SEHNR and CDR2 FQNEAQ (reference sequence). V was shortened by 4 bases and J by 4 bases, with 11 bases between the two germline ends. CDR3 region: CASSYETVNQPQHF. DNA of the CDR3: TGTGCCAGCAGCTACGAGACAGTGAATCAGCCCCAGCATTTT.

V usage is TRBV7-6 and J usage is TRBJ1-5; D remains ambiguous. CDR1 and CDR2 (germline): SGHVS, FNYEAQ. The ends were cut back, 2 bases at V and 2 bases at J, with 10 bases in the middle. The CDR3 totals 15 residues. CDR3 region: CASSLYAGRNQPQHF. CDR3 sequence (DNA): TGTGCCAGCAGCTTATACGCGGGCCGCAATCAGCCCCAGCATTTT.

The J gene is TRBJ1-1, the V gene TRBV7-2; TRBD1 is a possible D gene (5 bases). Germline loops: CDR1 SGHTA, CDR2 FQGNSA. This CDR3 has 15 amino acids. V gave up 5 bases and J gave up 6 bases, with 19 bases separating them. The CDR3 here is CASSPPLGVSAEAFF. The CDR3 coding sequence is TGTGCCAGCAGCCCACCCCTGGGGGTGAGTGCTGAAGCTTTCTTT.

This clonotype was observed at least ten times. The chain couples TRBV27 to TRBJ2-1; 10 bases fit TRBD2. J gave up 8 bases and V 8 bases, and 9 bases lay outside the gene matches. The length of the CDR3 is 14 residues. CDR1 MNHEY and CDR2 SMNVEV come from the germline V gene (reference sequence). CDR3: CASGPAGGLYEQFF. The CDR3 DNA reads as TGTGCCAGCGGTCCAGCGGGGGGGCTATATGAGCAGTTCTTC.

The rearrangement uses TRBV9 and TRBJ2-3; D remains unclear. V was cut by 3 bases and J by 2 bases, with 4 bases left in between. CDR3 length equals 12 residues. From germline, CDR1 is SGDLS and CDR2 YYNGEE. Here the CDR3 reads CASSANTDTQYF. CDR3 DNA: TGTGCCAGCAGCGCCAACACAGATACGCAGTATTTT.

This clonotype was found a few times. The V call is TRBV7-8, the J call TRBJ2-7, with a tentative D call TRBD2 (5 bases). Germline loops: CDR1 SGHVS, CDR2 FQNEAQ. This CDR3 region has 13 residues. The germline V and J ends were trimmed by 4 bases and 3 bases, with 10 bases remaining between them. The CDR3 nucleotides read TGTGCCAGCAGCTACGCACTAGACTACGAGCAGTACGTC. It specifies CASSYALDYEQYV.

V and J are TRBV6-2 or TRBV6-3 and TRBJ1-2; possibly TRBD1 for D (5 bases). Germline V gene data show CDR1 as MNHEY and CDR2 as SVGEGT. The CDR3 is made up of 14 amino acids. Deletions cut 2 bases from V and 4 bases from J, with 11 bases between. CDR3 nucleotides: TGTGCCAGCAGTTACGTCGGGGACGGCTATGGCTACACCTTC. Protein product: CASSYVGDGYGYTF.

This clonotype came up a few times. The genes are TRBV14 and TRBJ2-5; D gene ambiguous. This CDR3 spans 14 amino acids. Germline CDR1 and CDR2: SGHDN and FVKESK. The V and J ends lost 1 base and 5 bases respectively, with 11 bases between them. The CDR3 coding sequence is TGTGCCAGCAGCCAAGGAACCTCTTGGGAGACCCAGTACTTC. Protein product: CASSQGTSWETQYF.

The CDR3 DNA reads as TGTGCCAGCAGCCCGGGCCTTAGCTTAGCAGATACGCAGTATTTT. Protein product: CASSPGLSLADTQYF. The chain couples TRBV7-8 to TRBJ2-3; D call uncertain. CDR1 is SGHVS and CDR2 is FQNEAQ in the germline V gene. This CDR3 is 15 amino acids long. The V and J ends lost 5 bases and 4 bases respectively, with 16 bases between them. Complete variable domain (other parts from reference TRBV7-8 and TRBJ2-3): GAGVSQSPRYKVAKRGQDVALRCDPISGHVSLFWYQQALGQGPEFLTYFQNEAQLDKSGLPSDRFFAERPEGSVSTLKIQRTQQEDSAVYLCASSPGLSLADTQYFGPGTRLTVL.

This sequence joins TRBV20-1 and TRBJ1-5; weak D call: TRBD1 (6 bases). Germline-derived CDR1 and CDR2 are DFQATT and SNEGSKA (reference sequence). The CDR3 is 14 amino acids. The V end lost 6 bases, the J end lost 0 bases, and 12 bases lay between the germline ends. The CDR3 bases are TGCAGTGCAGGGGGGACTTATAGCAATCAGCCCCAGCATTTT. Residues: CSAGGTYSNQPQHF.

In its sample, this clonotype was seen a few times. This chain joins TRBV6-2 or TRBV6-3 and TRBJ2-5, with TRBD1 matching 11 bases. Trimming cost V 11 bases and J 2 bases; bases outside gene matches: 4. The CDR3 covers 13 residues. Germline values: CDR1 MNHEY, CDR2 SVGEGT. The CDR3 sequence: CACGQGAQETQYF. CDR3 nucleotide sequence: TGTGCCTGCGGACAGGGGGCTCAAGAGACCCAGTACTTC.

This clonotype was found a few times. The V gene is TRBV6-5, the J gene TRBJ2-5, with D possibly being TRBD1 (5 bases). This CDR3 is 15 amino acids long. CDR1 is MNHEY, CDR2 SVGAGI, per germline. Trimming took off 2 bases at V and 5 bases at J, with 15 bases between the two ends. In nucleotides, the CDR3 is TGTGCCAGCAGTTACGAGGCAGGGAATGGCGAGACCCAGTACTTC. It specifies CASSYEAGNGETQYF.

This clonotype appeared once. V gene TRBV11-2 combines with J gene TRBJ1-1; tentative D call: TRBD1 (5 bases). Per the germline V gene, CDR1 is SGHAT and CDR2 is FQNNGV. The V end was cut by 2 bases, the J end by 4 bases, with 11 bases between. This CDR3 is 14 amino acids long. The CDR3 sequence: CASSLWEGSTEAFF. Written as DNA, the CDR3 is TGTGCCAGCAGCTTATGGGAGGGGAGCACTGAAGCTTTCTTT.

This clonotype was seen a handful of times. This chain joins TRBV12-3 or TRBV12-4 and TRBJ1-1, with D possibly TRBD1 on 5 matching bases. V was pared by 3 bases and J by 3 bases, with 11 bases between. The CDR3 has 14 amino acids. The DNA for the CDR3 is TGTGCCAGCAGTTTTGTAGGGGTTGACACTGAAGCTTTCTTT. It codes for CASSFVGVDTEAFF.

This chain uses TRBV5-6 with TRBJ1-6; D not resolved. Germline CDR1 and CDR2: SGHDT and YYEEEE. The CDR3 totals 14 residues. Deletions cut 0 bases from V and 7 bases from J, with 8 bases between. The CDR3 DNA sequence: TGTGCCAGCAGCTTGGCCATGGGGAATTCACCCCTCCACTTT. It encodes CASSLAMGNSPLHF. The full variable domain, with the rest looked up from reference TRBV5-6 and TRBJ1-6, is DAGVTQSPTHLIKTRGQQVTLRCSPKSGHDTVSWYQQALGQGPQFIFQYYEEEERQRGNFPDRFSGHQFPNYSSELNVNALLLGDSALYLCASSLAMGNSPLHFGNGTRLTVT.

Only a few counts were recorded for this clonotype. The rearrangement joins TRBV29-1 to TRBJ1-2; 7 bases are a match to TRBD1. V gave up 4 bases and J gave up 7 bases; unmatched junction bases: 9. Germline V gene data show CDR1 as SQVTM and CDR2 as ANQGSEA. This CDR3 is built from 13 residues. Here the CDR3 reads CSVGHRGQGGYTF. The CDR3 DNA is TGCAGCGTTGGTCACAGGGGCCAGGGTGGCTACACCTTC.

This clonotype occurred a few times. V is TRBV7-2 and J is TRBJ1-6; TRBD1 is a possible D gene (6 bases). The CDR3 contains 14 residues. Germline CDR1 is SGHTA and CDR2 is FQGNSA. V was cut by 4 bases and J by 11 bases, with 15 bases left in between. Here the CDR3 reads CASSSGQPGAPLHF. DNA for the CDR3: TGTGCCAGCAGCTCAGGACAGCCGGGGGCACCCCTCCACTTT.

This clonotype was seen a few times. The CDR3 sequence is CASKLTGTGYPNEQFF. The CDR3 DNA follows: TGTGCCAGTAAGCTTACCGGGACAGGGTACCCGAATGAGCAGTTCTTC. V gene TRBV6-5 combines with J gene TRBJ2-1; 9 bases line up with TRBD1. This CDR3 region has 16 residues. V was clipped by 9 bases and J by 7 bases; unmatched bases: 16. Germline assignment: CDR1 MNHEY and CDR2 SVGAGI.

The chain recombines TRBV4-1 with TRBJ1-4, with D tentatively TRBD1 (5 bases). Trimming removed 0 bases from V and 7 bases from J, with 24 bases in between. The CDR3 totals 19 residues. Germline assignment: CDR1 MGHRA and CDR2 YSYEKL. The CDR3 loop is CASSQDRVSQLTESEKLFF. For the CDR3, the DNA is TGCGCCAGCAGCCAAGACAGGGTTTCGCAATTGACGGAAAGTGAAAAACTGTTTTTT.